Listed below are T cell receptor beta chains from one sample, sequenced in a study of T-cell memory formation after mild COVID-19. TCRdb redid the calling of the 5' RACE reads with MiXCR, one entry per CDR3 protein. The profile shows about half a million distinct CDR3 sequences, 15% to 20% of them singletons. What was sequenced was PBMCs or a T cell subset sorted from them (not recorded which). The receptor set was obtained from an adult woman who had mild COVID-19 (a few samples of this study predate the infection). Cell type and time point are not known. Each CDR3 is given with its conserved first and last residue. D genes are given only for firm matches. Clone size, where shown, is once, few, many, or a class for clones that have expanded.

TRBJ1-1 | TRBV7-9 | few | TRBD1 | TGTGCCAGCAGCGGGACAGAAGCTGAAGCTTTCTTT | CASSGTEAEAFF
TRBJ2-3 | TRBV29-1 | . | . | TGCAGCGTTGCCGGGAGCACAGATACGCAGTATTTT | CSVAGSTDTQYF
TRBJ2-1 | TRBV7-9 | many | TRBD1 | TGTGCCAGCAGCTTAGGGACTCTTCGGGACAGGGATAACGAGCAGTTCTTC | CASSLGTLRDRDNEQFF
TRBJ2-5 | TRBV29-1 | . | . | TGCAGCGTTGTTGGCGTAGAGACCCAGTACTTC | CSVVGVETQYF
TRBJ2-1 | TRBV7-9 | . | . | TGTGCCAGCAGCCCTTTAGTGTCGGAGCAGTTCTTC | CASSPLVSEQFF
TRBJ2-2 | TRBV5-6 | . | . | TGTGCCAGCAGCTTGTACCAGAACACCGGGGAGCTGTTTTTT | CASSLYQNTGELFF
TRBJ2-1 | TRBV7-3 | . | TRBD2 | TGTGCCAGCAGAGACCTAGCGGGAGGGGGTAATGAGCAGTTCTTC | CASRDLAGGGNEQFF
TRBJ2-5 | TRBV5-1 | . | . | TGCGCCAGCAGCTTGGCTCTCCCGGCGGGGGCCTGGGAGACCCAGTACTTC | CASSLALPAGAWETQYF
TRBJ2-5 | TRBV20-1 | . | . | TGCAGTGCTAGGCCCCCGGGTGGGGAGACCCAGTACTTC | CSARPPGGETQYF
TRBJ1-1 | TRBV29-1 | few | . | TGCAGCGTTGAACCTCAGGGCACTGAAGCTTTCTTT | CSVEPQGTEAFF
TRBJ2-2 | TRBV19 | once | TRBD2 | TGTGCCACTCACGGGGGGGCTCACACCGGGGAGCTGTTTTTT | CATHGGAHTGELFF
TRBJ2-2 | TRBV29-1 | many | . | TGCAGCGTTGACAAGAGCGGAGCGAACACCGGGGAGCTGTTTTTT | CSVDKSGANTGELFF
TRBJ1-6 | TRBV5-1 | many | . | TGCGCCAGCACGGGCGGGGGAGGCAATTCACCCCTCCACTTT | CASTGGGGNSPLHF
TRBJ2-1 | TRBV24-1 | . | TRBD1 | TGTGCCACCAGTGATCCCGGGACAGGGCTGAATGAGCAGTTCTTC | CATSDPGTGLNEQFF
TRBJ2-7 | TRBV3-1 | few | . | TGTGCCAGCAGCCCTGGAAACTACGAGCAGTACTTC | CASSPGNYEQYF
TRBJ2-7 | TRBV20-1 | many | TRBD2 | TGCAGTGCTAGAGATGCTCTAGCGGGGGGGCTCTACGAGCAGTACTTC | CSARDALAGGLYEQYF
TRBJ1-2 | TRBV6-5 | . | . | TGTGCCAGCAGTTACTCGAGGGGCCGACCCGGAGATGGCTACACCTTC | CASSYSRGRPGDGYTF
TRBJ2-5 | TRBV5-4 | . | . | TGTGCCAGCAGCTTGGGTGAAGGGGTGGGGGCAGAGACCCAGTACTTC | CASSLGEGVGAETQYF
TRBJ2-1 | TRBV18 | . | TRBD1 | TGTGCCAGCTCACCACGGACAGGGAAAAATGAGCAGTTCTTC | CASSPRTGKNEQFF
TRBJ2-4 | TRBV20-1 | few | . | TGCAGTGCTCCAACGGGAGTACCTAAAAACATTCAGTACTTC | CSAPTGVPKNIQYF
TRBJ2-5 | TRBV12-3/TRBV12-4 | many | . | TGTGCCAGCAGTTTATCACGAAGGGAGACCCAGTACTTC | CASSLSRRETQYF
TRBJ2-7 | TRBV19 | . | TRBD2 | TGTGCCAGTAGTATGACTAGCGGGAGGGCCGAGCAGTACTTC | CASSMTSGRAEQYF
TRBJ1-1 | TRBV3-1 | . | . | TGTGCCAGCAGCCTAACAGGTTACCCTGAAGCTTTCTTT | CASSLTGYPEAFF
TRBJ2-3 | TRBV25-1 | once | TRBD2 | TGTGCCAGCAGTGAATCTTGGACTAGCGGTAGCACAGATACGCAGTATTTT | CASSESWTSGSTDTQYF
TRBJ2-1 | TRBV24-1 | few | . | TGTGCCACCAGTACGGAGGGAATCAGGAATGAGCAGTTCTTC | CATSTEGIRNEQFF
TRBJ2-7 | TRBV5-1 | few | TRBD1 | TGCGCCAGCAGCTCTGCCTGGACAGGGGGGACCGAGCAGTACTTC | CASSSAWTGGTEQYF
TRBJ1-2 | TRBV5-1 | few | TRBD1 | TGCGCCAGCAGGCAGGCCGAGGACAGGGACTATGGCTACACCTTC | CASRQAEDRDYGYTF
TRBJ1-1 | TRBV5-1 | many | . | TGCGCCAGCAGCTTGGGTCGTGGTGAGACTGAAGCTTTCTTT | CASSLGRGETEAFF
TRBJ2-1 | TRBV5-6 | few | TRBD2 | TGTGCCAGCAGCTTGGCCCTGGCTAGCGGGTTTCACAATGAGCAGTTCTTC | CASSLALASGFHNEQFF
TRBJ2-1 | TRBV28 | few | . | TGTGCCAGCAGCCCTGTTTGGCGAGGGACCAGACTCGAGTATGAGCAGTTCTTC | CASSPVWRGTRLEYEQFF
TRBJ2-3 | TRBV20-1 | few | TRBD2 | TGCAGTGCAGGAGGCCGACTAGCGGGAGGCGGGAGCACAGATACGCAGTATTTT | CSAGGRLAGGGSTDTQYF
TRBJ1-5 | TRBV20-1 | few | . | TGCAGTGCTTCTGGGTCGGCCTACACTCAGCCCCAGCATTTT | CSASGSAYTQPQHF
TRBJ2-3 | TRBV20-1 | few | TRBD2 | TGCAGTGCTCTAACTAGCGGCACAGATACGCAGTATTTT | CSALTSGTDTQYF
TRBJ2-3 | TRBV4-1 | few | TRBD2 | TGCGCCAGCAGCCAAGATACAAGCGGGGGTTATACAGATACGCAGTATTTT | CASSQDTSGGYTDTQYF
TRBJ2-1 | TRBV7-9 | few | . | TGTGCCAGCAGCTTAGTGGTCCTACGTGGAGGCCTTTACAATGAGCAGTTCTTC | CASSLVVLRGGLYNEQFF
TRBJ1-1 | TRBV7-9 | few | . | TGTGCCAGCAGCTTAGGCCCCGCCAGGAGCACTGAAGCTTTCTTT | CASSLGPARSTEAFF
TRBJ2-7 | TRBV5-1 | few | TRBD2 | TGCGCCAGCAGCCTCCTATTTCGGGGGGTGGACTCCTACGAGCAGTACTTC | CASSLLFRGVDSYEQYF
TRBJ2-1 | TRBV5-6 | . | . | TGTGCCAGCAGCTTCAGAAGGGGGGGGTCGAATGAGCAGTTCTTC | CASSFRRGGSNEQFF
TRBJ2-1 | TRBV4-3 | many | . | TGCGCCAGCAGCCAGTCCGGGATGGAGGGAAATGAGCAGTTCTTC | CASSQSGMEGNEQFF
TRBJ2-7 | TRBV6-2/TRBV6-3 | . | TRBD2 | TGTGCCAGCAGCCCCGCCGTAGCGGGAGGGCGGTACGAGCAGTACTTC | CASSPAVAGGRYEQYF
TRBJ1-3 | TRBV3-1 | . | . | TGTGCCACGGGAAACTCTGGAAACACCATATATTTT | CATGNSGNTIYF
TRBJ1-6 | TRBV12-3/TRBV12-4 | . | . | TGTGCCAGCAGTTGGACGAGTGATACATCACCCCTCCACTTT | CASSWTSDTSPLHF
TRBJ2-6 | TRBV6-5 | . | . | TGTGCCAGCAGTTACCGGCGACAGGTGTTGTCTGGGGCCAACGTCCTGACTTTC | CASSYRRQVLSGANVLTF
TRBJ2-2 | TRBV5-1 | . | TRBD1 | TGCGCCAGCAGATCTGGGCAGGGGGCCGGGGAGCTGTTTTTT | CASRSGQGAGELFF
TRBJ1-2 | TRBV19 | few | . | TGTGCCAGTAGTACGGGACGGCGCCGAGGGTACTATGGCTACACCTTC | CASSTGRRRGYYGYTF
TRBJ2-1 | TRBV4-3 | once | . | TGCGCCAGCAGCGAGGGCACAAGCTCCTACAATGAGCAGTTCTTC | CASSEGTSSYNEQFF
TRBJ2-7 | TRBV6-5 | . | TRBD2 | TGTGCCAGCAGTTACAACGGACTAGCGGGAGACGAGCAGTACTTC | CASSYNGLAGDEQYF
TRBJ2-3 | TRBV11-2 | . | . | TGTGCCAGCAGCTTTCAGGCTCTTAGCACAGATACGCAGTATTTT | CASSFQALSTDTQYF
TRBJ2-1 | TRBV7-9 | . | TRBD2 | TGTGCCAGCAGCTCCCCCGGGACTAGCGGGAACGAGCAGTTCTTC | CASSSPGTSGNEQFF
TRBJ2-4 | TRBV9 | few | . | TGTGCCCACATTGGACACTTTCTAGCCAAAAACATTCAGTACTTC | CAHIGHFLAKNIQYF
TRBJ2-3 | TRBV5-1 | few | TRBD1 | TGCGCCAGCACAAGCGGGACAGGGGAAGATACGCAGTATTTT | CASTSGTGEDTQYF
TRBJ1-5 | TRBV16 | . | . | TGTGCCAGCACCGTCCGGGGGCAGCCCCAGCATTTT | CASTVRGQPQHF
TRBJ1-1 | TRBV7-9 | . | . | TGTGCCAGCAGCAACAAGGCGGGCACTGAAGCTTTCTTT | CASSNKAGTEAFF
TRBJ2-1 | TRBV4-2 | many | TRBD1 | TGTGCCAGCAGCCTGGTGGGACAGGGGGCGCCCAATGAGCAGTTCTTC | CASSLVGQGAPNEQFF
TRBJ2-7 | TRBV12-3/TRBV12-4 | few | . | TGTGCCAGCAGTTTACGCTCGAACTACGAGCAGTACTTC | CASSLRSNYEQYF
TRBJ2-2 | TRBV5-5 | . | TRBD1 | TGTGCCAGCAGCTGGGGACAGCACACCGGGGAGCTGTTTTTT | CASSWGQHTGELFF
TRBJ1-2 | TRBV12-3/TRBV12-4 | few | . | TGTGCCAGCAGTTTACGGACGGGATACTATGGCTACACCTTC | CASSLRTGYYGYTF
TRBJ1-5 | TRBV6-5 | few | . | TGTGCCAGCAGTTCCGGGTGGAGAGGGAAGAGCAATCAGCCCCAGCATTTT | CASSSGWRGKSNQPQHF
TRBJ1-4 | TRBV25-1 | . | TRBD1 | TGTGCCAGCAGTGAATATCTTCCCCCATTCCGGGACAGGGCTTATGAAAAACTGTTTTTT | CASSEYLPPFRDRAYEKLFF
TRBJ1-5 | TRBV20-1 | few | . | TGCAGTGCTAGAGATGGCGCAGCCTGGTATAGCAATCAGCCCCAGCATTTT | CSARDGAAWYSNQPQHF